The source of this T cell receptor (beta chain) is a study of graft-versus-host responses after intestinal transplantation. In this sample, this clone turned up once. Its target is not known. Germline CDR1 and CDR2: SGHNT and YENEEA. The CDR3 runs 13 residues. Trimming stripped 2 bases from V and 5 bases from J, with 9 bases between. Profiled with immunoSEQ multiplex PCR; TCRdb holds only in-frame clones, not every one. The profile shows 65,000 to 100,000 clones, under 95% of them singletons. The sequencing used unstimulated CD8+ T cells sorted from spleen or lymph node cells, collected before transplant. The clonotype comes from a human donor who was the organ donor for an intestinal transplant. This sequence joins TRBV11-3 and TRBJ2-5, with a tentative D call TRBD1 (5 bases). The CDR3 here is CASSLRGLETQYF. The DNA for the CDR3 is TGTGCCAGCAGCTTAAGGGGTTTGGAGACCCAGTACTTC.